Below are 30 T cell receptor beta chains sequenced from a single sample in a study of T cells in Graves' hyperthyroidism and ophthalmopathy. RNA transcripts were the template for amplifying TCR beta CDR3 regions. An initial round of RT-PCR targeting the TCR CDR3 relied on the HTBI primer set. TCRdb used MiXCR to reprocess the multiplex PCR reads, holding one entry per CDR3 protein. The sample gives 300,000 or so distinct CDR3 sequences, around 20% of which show up once; 50% is in the top ten. The sequencing input was blood. These receptor sequences come from a woman aged 50 to 60 with Graves' hyperthyroidism.

The chain joins TRBV6-1 to TRBJ2-5; a weak D match, TRBD2 (5 bases). CDR1 and CDR2 (germline): MNHNS, SASEGT. The CDR3 runs 14 residues. V gave up 4 bases and J gave up 2 bases, with 11 bases separating them. The CDR3 sequence: CASSGSGPQETQYF. In DNA form, the CDR3 reads TGTGCCAGCAGTGGGAGCGGCCCACAAGAGACCCAGTACTTC.

The chain has TRBV19 and TRBJ1-1; D gene ambiguous. Trimming left V 3 bases short and J 3 bases short, with 8 bases between. Germline values: CDR1 LNHDA, CDR2 SQIVND (reference sequence). There are 13 residues in the CDR3. The CDR3 DNA reads TGTGCCAGTAGTATCGTCGGTGACACTGAAGCTTTCTTT. Translation gives CASSIVGDTEAFF. The entire variable domain, with the rest obtained from reference TRBV19 and TRBJ1-1, is as follows: DGGITQSPKYLFRKEGQNVTLSCEQNLNHDAMYWYRQDPGQGLRLIYYSQIVNDFQKGDIAEGYSVSREKKESFPLTVTSAQKNPTAFYLCASSIVGDTEAFFGQGTRLTVV.

This clonotype was seen more than once but under ten times. This chain connects TRBV5-1 to TRBJ2-7, with 11 bases fitting TRBD2. Germline CDR1 is SGHRS and CDR2 is YFSETQ. The V gene end was trimmed by 2 bases and the J gene end by 7 bases; junction bases not matched to a gene: 11. This CDR3 has 16 amino acids. The CDR3 loop reads CASSFGQTSGTGEQYF. The CDR3 DNA reads TGCGCCAGCAGCTTTGGCCAGACTAGCGGGACGGGGGAGCAGTACTTC.

In its sample, this clonotype was seen a few times. The chain combines TRBV18 with TRBJ2-5; 11 bases line up with TRBD1. The CDR3 has 15 amino acids. Per germline, CDR1 KGHSH and CDR2 LQKENI. V was pared by 2 bases and J by 3 bases, with 2 bases of the junction left unmatched. The DNA of the CDR3 is TGTGCCAGCTCACCAGGACAGGGGGCCAAAGAGACCCAGTACTTC. Protein sequence: CASSPGQGAKETQYF.

The table lists this clonotype with many counts. The chain joins TRBV5-8 to TRBJ2-7, with 7 bases matching TRBD1. The V and J ends lost 0 bases and 4 bases, in that order; junction bases with no gene match: 7. Germline CDR1 reads SGHTS; CDR2 reads YDEGEE. CDR3 length equals 15 residues. The CDR3: CASSLGGARGYEQYF. CDR3 DNA sequence: TGTGCCAGCAGCTTGGGAGGCGCCAGGGGGTACGAGCAGTACTTC.

This clonotype was counted between two and nine times. The V gene is TRBV12-3 or TRBV12-4, the J gene TRBJ1-1; TRBD1 might be the D (5 bases). The germline V and J ends were trimmed by 4 bases and 0 bases, with 15 bases remaining between them. The CDR3 totals 16 residues. Here the CDR3 reads CASSWGGDNMNTEAFF. The CDR3 bases are TGTGCCAGCAGTTGGGGGGGGGATAACATGAACACTGAAGCTTTCTTT.

There are many counts of this clonotype. The CDR3: CASSLGLAAGVKDTQYF. For the CDR3, the DNA is TGTGCCAGCAGCTTAGGCCTAGCGGCGGGGGTAAAAGATACGCAGTATTTT. This chain connects TRBV13 to TRBJ2-3, with 7 bases fitting TRBD2. Germline V gene sequence: CDR1 PRHDT, CDR2 FYEKMQ (reference sequence). CDR3 length equals 17 residues. V shed 0 bases, J shed 5 bases, and the junction held 11 bases outside the gene matches. Variable domain in full (rest from reference TRBV13 and TRBJ2-3): AAGVIQSPRHLIKEKRETATLKCYPIPRHDTVYWYQQGPGQDPQFLISFYEKMQSDKGSIPDRFSAQQFSDYHSELNMSSLELGDSALYFCASSLGLAAGVKDTQYFGPGTRLTVL.

This clonotype was detected many times. The chain recombines TRBV3-1 with TRBJ2-3; D is possibly TRBD2 (5 bases). V shed 4 bases and J shed 5 bases, with 10 bases lying between them. CDR3 size: 13 residues. CDR1 LGHDT and CDR2 YNNKEL come from the germline V gene (reference sequence). The CDR3 loop reads CASSRRGGDTQYF. For the CDR3, the DNA is TGTGCCAGCAGCCGACGCGGAGGAGATACGCAGTATTTT.

V gene TRBV27 combines with J gene TRBJ2-1, with a weak D call TRBD2 (7 bases). Trimming cost V 4 bases and J 5 bases, with 12 bases left between them. The CDR3 consists of 14 residues. Looked up from germline, CDR1 is MNHEY and CDR2 is SMNVEV (reference sequence). CDR3 in amino acids: CASSSRGGDNEQFF. As DNA, the CDR3 is TGTGCCAGCAGTTCGAGGGGGGGGGACAATGAGCAGTTCTTC.

There are a few counts of this clonotype. The chain uses TRBV5-1 and TRBJ1-4; D call uncertain. The germline V and J ends were trimmed by 1 base and 7 bases, with 17 bases remaining between them. CDR1 SGHRS and CDR2 YFSETQ come from the germline V gene. The length of the CDR3 is 16 residues. DNA for the CDR3: TGCGCCAGCAGCTTGCCCAGAGGATCTGTCTCTGAAAAACTGTTTTTT. Amino acids: CASSLPRGSVSEKLFF. The full variable domain, with the rest looked up from reference TRBV5-1 and TRBJ1-4, is KAGVTQTPRYLIKTRGQQVTLSCSPISGHRSVSWYQQTPGQGLQFLFEYFSETQRNKGNFPGRFSGRQFSNSRSEMNVSTLELGDSALYLCASSLPRGSVSEKLFFGSGTQLSVL.

This clonotype has a count of ten or more. V and J are TRBV5-1 and TRBJ2-1, with D unresolved. The V end was cut by 0 bases, the J end by 5 bases, with 15 bases between. This CDR3 spans 16 amino acids. Per germline, CDR1 SGHRS and CDR2 YFSETQ. The CDR3 spells CASSLGEWILNNEQFF. DNA for the CDR3: TGCGCCAGCAGCTTGGGCGAGTGGATTCTGAACAATGAGCAGTTCTTC.

Comments on this clonotype: Since the CDR3 does not end with the conserved phenylalanine or tryptophan, this likely comes from a read error. The limits of the CDR3 on the DNA are not certain, so only TCRdb's listed CDR3 is given. This sequence joins TRBV20-1 and TRBJ1-1. 13 amino acids form the CDR3, both terminal residues included. In germline, CDR1 is DFQATT, CDR2 SNEGSKA (reference sequence). CDR3 sequence reads: CSARDNPNTETFL.

As to this clonotype: A clone one base away is much larger, so this may be a read error. V and J are TRBV5-6 and TRBJ2-1; unclear D gene. The V gene's germline CDR1 is SGHDT and CDR2 YYEEEE. The CDR3 is made up of 16 amino acids. The V end lost 3 bases, the J end lost 0 bases, and 13 bases lay between the germline ends. As DNA, the CDR3 is TGTGCCAGCAGCTGGGGAAGCGTGCTCTCCTACAATGAGCAGTTCTTC. Protein product: CASSWGSVLSYNEQFF.

The chain joins TRBV12-3 or TRBV12-4 to TRBJ1-2; 9 positions match TRBD1. The CDR3 extends over 16 amino acids. V dropped 7 bases and J dropped 0; count of bases not matched to a gene: 9. This chain's CDR3 is CASTLGTGGANYGYTF. CDR3 in DNA: TGTGCCAGCACCCTGGGTACAGGGGGCGCTAACTATGGCTACACCTTC.

This chain links TRBV27 with TRBJ1-4; TRBD1 agrees at 10 bases. This CDR3 region has 14 residues. V was pared by 6 bases and J by 8 bases, with 6 bases of the junction left unmatched. The germline CDR1 and CDR2 sequences are MNHEY and SMNVEV (reference sequence). CDR3 residues: CASSDRGPYEKLFF. The CDR3 DNA is TGTGCCAGCAGCGACAGGGGGCCCTACGAAAAACTGTTTTTT. The full variable domain, completed using reference TRBV27 and TRBJ1-4, is EAQVTQNPRYLITVTGKKLTVTCSQNMNHEYMSWYRQDPGLGLRQIYYSMNVEVTDKGDVPEGYKVSRKEKRNFPLILESPSPNQTSLYFCASSDRGPYEKLFFGSGTQLSVL.

This clonotype was seen ten or more times. Here the CDR3 DNA reads TGCAGTGCTAGGAACAGGGAATCCTACGAGCAGTACTTC. It translates to CSARNRESYEQYF. The gene calls are TRBV20-1 and TRBJ2-7, with D possibly TRBD1 on 6 matching bases. Germline V gene sequence: CDR1 DFQATT, CDR2 SNEGSKA (reference sequence). The V end was cut by 3 bases, the J end by 1 base, with 10 bases between. The CDR3 spans 13 residues.

The chain carries TRBV5-6 and TRBJ2-7; 8 positions match TRBD1. V shed 4 bases, J shed 2 bases, and the junction held 5 bases outside the gene matches. The CDR3 runs 14 residues. Germline CDR1 and CDR2: SGHDT and YYEEEE. CDR3 protein: CASSPPRGPYEQYF. The CDR3 region has the DNA TGTGCCAGCAGCCCGCCCAGGGGGCCCTACGAGCAGTACTTC.

This clonotype was seen at least ten times. The V gene is TRBV9, the J gene TRBJ1-1; D not resolved. The CDR3 is made up of 15 amino acids. Trimming took off 0 bases at V and 0 bases at J, with 9 bases between the two ends. CDR1 and CDR2 (germline): SGDLS, YYNGEE. The DNA for the CDR3 is TGTGCCAGCAGCGTAGATAACAGCCTGAACACTGAAGCTTTCTTT. Encoded protein: CASSVDNSLNTEAFF. Full variable domain (missing parts from reference TRBV9 and TRBJ1-1): DSGVTQTPKHLITATGQRVTLRCSPRSGDLSVYWYQQSLDQGLQFLIQYYNGEERAKGNILERFSAQQFPDLHSELNLSSLELGDSALYFCASSVDNSLNTEAFFGQGTRLTVV.

A single count supports this clonotype. The chain joins TRBV7-3 to TRBJ2-7; D gene uncertain. Germline CDR1 and CDR2: SGHTA and FQGTGA. The V end was cut by 8 bases, the J end by 2 bases, with 16 bases between. This CDR3 has 14 amino acids. The CDR3 protein is CASRVSPGTYEQYF. The CDR3 nucleotides read TGTGCCAGCCGCGTTAGCCCGGGCACCTACGAGCAGTACTTC.

This clonotype was seen ten or more times. The chain is built from TRBV20-1 and TRBJ2-7, with 7 bases that match TRBD1. Germline CDR1 DFQATT, CDR2 SNEGSKA (reference sequence). V was clipped by 5 bases and J by 3 bases; unmatched bases: 4. The CDR3 length is 12 residues. CDR3 region: CSAWGQRYEQYF. The CDR3 coding sequence is TGCAGTGCTTGGGGACAGCGCTACGAGCAGTACTTC.

This sequence joins TRBV18 and TRBJ2-5; 8 bases match TRBD1. J lost 4 bases, V lost 3 bases, and 7 bases had no gene match. This CDR3 has 15 amino acids. From germline, CDR1 is KGHSH and CDR2 LQKENI. CDR3 nucleotides: TGTGCCAGCTCACCTCTCCAGGACAGGGCAGAGACCCAGTACTTC. Translating it yields CASSPLQDRAETQYF.

Only one count was recorded for this clonotype. The chain employs TRBV10-1 and TRBJ2-5, with 10 bases that match TRBD1. The germline V gene has CDR1 WNHNN and CDR2 SYGVQD (reference sequence). V dropped 3 bases and J dropped 3; count of bases not matched to a gene: 4. This CDR3 is 15 amino acids long. Here the CDR3 reads CASSEGQGDEETQYF. The CDR3 DNA reads as TGCGCCAGCAGTGAAGGACAGGGGGACGAAGAGACCCAGTACTTC.

This clonotype was found many times. The rearrangement uses TRBV2 and TRBJ1-6, with 7 bases identical to TRBD1. Germline trimming cut 6 bases from V and 7 bases from J; bases unmatched to any gene: 6. The CDR3 has 14 amino acids. Germline CDR1 is SNHLY and CDR2 is FYNNEI. The CDR3 DNA follows: TGTGCCAGCAGAACAGGGGTCGTGAATTCACCCCTCCACTTT. As protein: CASRTGVVNSPLHF.

The rearrangement joins TRBV29-1 to TRBJ1-2; tentative D call: TRBD1 (5 bases). V dropped 2 bases and J dropped 7 bases, with 17 bases sitting between them. The germline CDR1 and CDR2 sequences are SQVTM and ANQGSEA. CDR3 length: 14 residues. This chain's CDR3 is CSVEKIGGNGGYTF. For the CDR3, the DNA is TGCAGCGTTGAAAAAATCGGGGGGAATGGTGGCTACACCTTC.

The gene calls are TRBV5-1 and TRBJ2-3; TRBD1 is a possible D gene (6 bases). V gave up 6 bases and J gave up 1 base, with 18 bases separating them. This CDR3 has 16 residues. Germline V lookup: CDR1 SGHRS, CDR2 YFSETQ. DNA for the CDR3: TGCGCCAGCACCTGGGGGACACAGGGCGGCACAGATACGCAGTATTTT. Translation: CASTWGTQGGTDTQYF. Full variable domain (missing parts from reference TRBV5-1 and TRBJ2-3): KAGVTQTPRYLIKTRGQQVTLSCSPISGHRSVSWYQQTPGQGLQFLFEYFSETQRNKGNFPGRFSGRQFSNSRSEMNVSTLELGDSALYLCASTWGTQGGTDTQYFGPGTRLTVL.

The rearrangement links TRBV15 to TRBJ1-6; D is unresolved. The CDR3 is 14 residues long. From germline, CDR1 is LNHNV and CDR2 YYDKDF (reference sequence). V gave up 0 bases and J gave up 10 bases, with 10 bases separating them. CDR3 nucleotides: TGTGCCACCAGCAGAGATTACTCTTCCTCACCCCTCCACTTT. It translates to CATSRDYSSSPLHF.

V is TRBV6-1 and J is TRBJ1-2; tentatively, D is TRBD1 (6 bases). Between the trimmed V and J ends, which lost 3 bases and 3 bases, there was a span of 11 bases. The CDR3 sequence is 14 residues long. CDR1 is MNHNS and CDR2 is SASEGT in the germline V gene. Here the CDR3 DNA reads TGTGCCAGCAGTGATGCTGGGGGCTACTATGGCTACACCTTC. This encodes CASSDAGGYYGYTF.

Ten or more counts support this clonotype. CDR3 region: CAITETGTGGLNYGYTF. The CDR3 DNA follows: TGTGCCATCACCGAGACCGGGACAGGGGGACTAAACTATGGCTACACCTTC. This sequence joins TRBV10-3 and TRBJ1-2; TRBD1 matches 11 bases. The CDR3 has 17 amino acids. V lost 7 bases to trimming and J lost 2 bases; unmatched junction nucleotides: 12. Looked up from germline, CDR1 is ENHRY and CDR2 is SYGVKD.

The chain has TRBV4-2 and TRBJ2-1, with TRBD2 as a possible D gene (5 bases). The germline V and J ends were trimmed by 4 bases and 0 bases, with 10 bases remaining between them. The germline V gene has CDR1 LGHNA and CDR2 YNFKEQ. The CDR3 totals 15 residues. Written as DNA, the CDR3 is TGTGCCAGCAGCCCCACACTAGACTCCTACAATGAGCAGTTCTTC. It translates to CASSPTLDSYNEQFF.

This clonotype was detected ten times or more. The V and J genes are TRBV9 and TRBJ2-7; TRBD2 aligns across 8 bases. There are 14 residues in the CDR3. Germline V lookup: CDR1 SGDLS, CDR2 YYNGEE. Losses at the gene ends were 4 bases for V and 3 bases for J; bases not matched to a gene: 6. The CDR3 here is CASSPVTSGYEQYF. DNA for the CDR3: TGTGCCAGCAGCCCCGTAACTAGCGGCTACGAGCAGTACTTC.